What follows are 23 T cell receptor beta chains derived from one specimen sequenced in a study of vaccination effects on CD4 cells after COVID-19. Assay: immunoSEQ multiplex PCR; the TCRdb copy retains only in-frame clones and omits some. The sample includes 40,000 to 50,000 clones, roughly 80% of them seen just once. Ahead of sequencing, the ViraFEST assay grew antigen-specific CD4+ T cells using viral peptide pools. Isolation of CD4+ T cells took place after less than twelve days of culture. The person was diagnosed with PCR-confirmed SARS-CoV-2 infection between March and December 2020. Their specific antigens are unknown. The source was CD4+ T cells from PBMCs cultured with a peptide pool, collected before COVID-19 vaccination. Every receptor here comes from a human donor who had a prior SARS-CoV-2 infection.

The chain has TRBV7-9 and TRBJ1-1; 7 bases match TRBD1. This CDR3 contains 15 residues. Germline V gene data show CDR1 as SEHNR and CDR2 as FQNEAQ (reference sequence). V gave up 2 bases and J gave up 2 bases; unmatched junction bases: 5. This CDR3 is CASSLWAGGNTEAFF. The CDR3 nucleotides read TGTGCCAGCAGCTTATGGGCAGGGGGAAACACTGAAGCTTTCTTT.

Notes on this clone: This same CDR3 is encoded by further DNA sequences in the sample. J is TRBJ1-6 and V is TRBV11-2, with D possibly being TRBD1 (6 bases). The CDR3 totals 16 residues. Trimming left V 1 base short and J 9 bases short, with 16 bases between. Germline CDR1 reads SGHAT; CDR2 reads FQNNGV. CDR3 sequence: CASSLAPWARGSPLHF. CDR3 DNA: TGTGCCAGCAGCTTAGCCCCCTGGGCCAGGGGTTCACCCCTCCACTTT.

The chain combines TRBV11-2 with TRBJ2-2; no clear D. This CDR3 is 15 amino acids long. Trimming pared 2 bases from V and 5 bases from J, leaving 12 bases between. The germline gives CDR1 SGHAT, CDR2 FQNNGV. This CDR3 reads CASSLLRGRTGELFF. In DNA, the CDR3 is TGTGCCAGCAGCTTATTACGTGGGCGAACCGGGGAGCTGTTTTTT.

The gene calls are TRBV19 and TRBJ1-6, with D possibly matching TRBD1 (5 bases). The V gene lost 1 base and the J gene lost 11 bases, with 15 bases spanning the gap. This CDR3 contains 15 residues. Germline CDR1 LNHDA, CDR2 SQIVND (reference sequence). CDR3 coding DNA: TGTGCCAGTAGTATAGTTATTGAGGGGTCGACACCCCTCCACTTT. Protein: CASSIVIEGSTPLHF.

This clone appeared a few times. The chain has TRBV5-1 and TRBJ2-3, with 8 bases fitting TRBD2. This CDR3 comprises 16 residues. V lost 0 bases, J lost 2 bases, and 5 bases stayed unmatched. Germline values: CDR1 SGHRS, CDR2 YFSETQ. DNA of the CDR3: TGCGCCAGCAGCTTGGTGACTAGCGTTCCCACAGATACGCAGTATTTT. It encodes CASSLVTSVPTDTQYF.

The V gene is TRBV5-1, the J gene TRBJ2-5; the D is unclear. The V end lost 0 bases, the J end lost 0 bases, and 6 bases lay between the germline ends. The CDR3 is 14 amino acids. CDR1 is SGHRS, CDR2 YFSETQ, per germline. CDR3 region: CASSLGADQETQYF. CDR3 nucleotides: TGCGCCAGCAGCTTGGGGGCAGACCAAGAGACCCAGTACTTC.

This clone appeared a few times. The CDR3 spells CASSPGWGQGGKLFF. The CDR3 DNA is TGTGCCAGCTCACCAGGCTGGGGACAGGGAGGGAAACTGTTTTTT. The V call is TRBV18, the J call TRBJ1-4, with 9 bases identical to TRBD1. Germline V gives CDR1 KGHSH, CDR2 LQKENI. After removal of 2 bases from V and 11 bases from J, the junction contained 9 bases not matched to a gene. The CDR3 spans 15 residues.

The chain uses TRBV15 and TRBJ1-3; D gene unclear. Per the germline V gene, CDR1 is LNHNV and CDR2 is YYDKDF (reference sequence). The CDR3 covers 16 residues. Trimming removed 5 bases at V and 0 bases at J, with 14 bases between. The CDR3 spells CATSPRRSYSGNTIYF. The CDR3 DNA sequence: TGTGCCACCAGCCCCCGACGGAGTTACTCTGGAAACACCATATATTTT. Together with reference TRBV15 and TRBJ1-3, the CDR3 gives the full variable domain: DAMVIQNPRYQVTQFGKPVTLSCSQTLNHNVMYWYQQKSSQAPKLLFHYYDKDFNNEADTPDNFQSRRPNTSFCFLDIRSPGLGDTAMYLCATSPRRSYSGNTIYFGEGSWLTVV.

CDR3 nucleotide sequence: TGTGCCAGCAGCGTAGCTACAATCGCGGACAGCACAGAGCAGTACTTC. Translation: CASSVATIADSTEQYF. The chain has TRBV9 and TRBJ2-7; D perhaps matches TRBD1 (6 bases). V was shortened by 0 bases and J by 7 bases, with 20 bases between the two germline ends. Germline CDR1 reads SGDLS; CDR2 reads YYNGEE. CDR3 length: 16 amino acids.

The chain employs TRBV7-2 and TRBJ2-7; no definite D call. V gave up 5 bases and J gave up 4 bases, with 15 bases separating them. The CDR3 extends over 14 amino acids. From germline, CDR1 is SGHTA and CDR2 FQGNSA. As DNA, the CDR3 is TGTGCCAGCAGCGAGCAGGTGGCGAATTACGAGCAGTACTTC. Its protein product is CASSEQVANYEQYF.

This clone showed up just a few times. CDR3 nucleotides: TGTGCCAGCAGTGAAGCGGGGGAACGTGGCTACACCTTC. This translates into CASSEAGERGYTF. This rearrangement joins TRBV6-1 to TRBJ1-2; D possibly corresponds to TRBD1 (5 bases). The ends were cut back, 0 bases at V and 7 bases at J, with 9 bases in the middle. Germline loops: CDR1 MNHNS, CDR2 SASEGT. There are 13 residues in the CDR3.

The chain links TRBV7-8 to TRBJ1-2; 8 bases line up with TRBD1. The germline gives CDR1 SGHVS, CDR2 FQNEAQ. The CDR3 has 14 amino acids. Germline trimming cut 4 bases from V and 3 bases from J; bases unmatched to any gene: 4. CDR3 sequence: CASSYRDRYYGYTF. The CDR3 coding sequence is TGTGCCAGCAGCTACCGGGACAGGTACTATGGCTACACCTTC. Full variable domain (remainder filled in from reference TRBV7-8 and TRBJ1-2): GAGVSQSPRYKVAKRGQDVALRCDPISGHVSLFWYQQALGQGPEFLTYFQNEAQLDKSGLPSDRFFAERPEGSVSTLKIQRTQQEDSAVYLCASSYRDRYYGYTFGSGTRLTVV.

The chain recombines TRBV7-2 with TRBJ2-1; 10 nucleotides align to TRBD2. V was clipped by 0 bases and J by 6 bases; unmatched bases: 11. CDR3 length: 18 residues. Germline loops: CDR1 SGHTA, CDR2 FQGNSA. CDR3 amino acids: CASSLAFPSGSITNEQFF. CDR3 bases: TGTGCCAGCAGCTTAGCGTTCCCTAGCGGGAGTATCACCAATGAGCAGTTCTTC.

This clone came up a few times. The chain carries TRBV5-4 and TRBJ2-7, with TRBD1 identical over 8 bases. From germline, CDR1 is SGHNT and CDR2 YYREEE (reference sequence). The CDR3 spans 15 residues. V dropped 4 bases and J dropped 7; count of bases not matched to a gene: 13. CDR3 region: CASSPQIGQGGEQYF. The CDR3 nucleotides are TGTGCCAGCAGCCCACAAATAGGACAGGGCGGAGAGCAGTACTTC.

The chain recombines TRBV5-1 with TRBJ2-2; TRBD2 aligns across 10 bases. Germline CDR1 reads SGHRS; CDR2 reads YFSETQ. This CDR3 region has 18 residues. V was clipped by 4 bases and J by 1 base; unmatched bases: 10. The CDR3 region is CASSLNPVAGGNTGELFF. The CDR3 DNA reads TGCGCCAGCAGCCTGAACCCTGTAGCGGGGGGGAACACCGGGGAGCTGTTTTTT. The full variable domain, with the rest looked up from reference TRBV5-1 and TRBJ2-2, is KAGVTQTPRYLIKTRGQQVTLSCSPISGHRSVSWYQQTPGQGLQFLFEYFSETQRNKGNFPGRFSGRQFSNSRSEMNVSTLELGDSALYLCASSLNPVAGGNTGELFFGEGSRLTVL.

This clone was seen just once. The CDR3, as DNA: TGTGCCAGCAGTTCACTAAGGGGGCACACTGAAGCTTTCTTT. Protein: CASSSLRGHTEAFF. This chain joins TRBV6-5 and TRBJ1-1; 7 positions match TRBD1. V lost 4 bases and J lost 3; bases outside the gene matches: 5. The CDR3 has 14 residues. In germline, CDR1 is MNHEY, CDR2 SVGAGI.

This chain links TRBV4-1 with TRBJ2-3; D is unclear. The length of the CDR3 is 13 residues. V dropped 4 bases and J dropped 5 bases, with 10 bases sitting between them. Germline CDR1 MGHRA, CDR2 YSYEKL. The CDR3 loop reads CASSPSTEDTQYF. DNA of the CDR3: TGCGCCAGCAGCCCAAGCACCGAAGATACGCAGTATTTT.

The J gene is TRBJ2-7, the V gene TRBV7-2; 13 bases align to TRBD2. The length of the CDR3 is 16 residues. Germline values: CDR1 SGHTA, CDR2 FQGNSA. V lost 5 bases and J lost 1; bases outside the gene matches: 5. In DNA, the CDR3 is TGTGCCAGCAGCCCAAAGGGACTAGCGGGGTCCTACGAGCAGTACTTC. Its protein is CASSPKGLAGSYEQYF.

The chain is built from TRBV6-1 and TRBJ1-4; D is unresolved. Germline CDR1 MNHNS, CDR2 SASEGT. The length of the CDR3 is 16 residues. V was pared by 2 bases and J by 7 bases, with 17 bases between. The CDR3: CASSEIRAGYGEKLFF. In DNA, the CDR3 is TGTGCCAGCAGTGAAATAAGAGCGGGGTACGGTGAAAAACTGTTTTTT.

The chain carries TRBV10-3 and TRBJ2-1; no definite D call. Trimming took 2 bases from V and 8 from J, leaving 10 bases between them. The CDR3 runs 13 residues. CDR1 is ENHRY, CDR2 SYGVKD, per germline. The CDR3 here is CAISERPWDEQFF. CDR3 sequence (DNA): TGTGCCATCAGTGAGCGGCCCTGGGATGAGCAGTTCTTC.

This clone turned up a few times. The chain uses TRBV5-1 and TRBJ2-3; 9 nucleotides align to TRBD1. V lost 3 bases, J lost 2 bases, and 19 bases stayed unmatched. The CDR3 consists of 20 residues. Germline CDR1 and CDR2: SGHRS and YFSETQ. CDR3 sequence reads: CASSSSLGQGTLVPTDTQYF. CDR3 DNA sequence: TGCGCCAGCAGCTCATCATTGGGACAGGGAACTCTGGTGCCCACAGATACGCAGTATTTT.

The chain is built from TRBV4-2 and TRBJ1-1; 7 bases fit TRBD1. Germline V gene lookup returns CDR1 LGHNA and CDR2 YNFKEQ. This CDR3 comprises 17 residues. The J segment lost 0 bases and the V segment lost 3 bases, leaving 10 bases of the junction unmatched. CDR3 protein: CASSHLPGQTMNTEAFF. The DNA for the CDR3 is TGTGCCAGCAGCCACCTACCGGGACAGACGATGAACACTGAAGCTTTCTTT.

The chain uses TRBV9 and TRBJ2-7, with no clear D. V was shortened by 0 bases and J by 5 bases, with 9 bases between the two germline ends. This CDR3 has 13 amino acids. The V gene's germline CDR1 is SGDLS and CDR2 YYNGEE. CDR3 amino acids: CASSVGQIDEQYF. For the CDR3, the DNA is TGTGCCAGCAGCGTAGGGCAGATCGACGAGCAGTACTTC.